Included here is one TCR beta chain sequence, with context. Antigen unknown. V shed 5 bases and J 9 bases; nucleotides not matched to a gene: 3. This CDR3 has 12 amino acids. Germline V CDR1 and CDR2: SEHNR, FQNEAQ (reference sequence). The PCR had 60 Vbeta and 13 Jbeta primers. The table came from immunoSEQ multiplex PCR; TCRdb's copy has only in-frame clones and leaves some out. The sample records 75,000 to 100,000 clones, about 80% being singletons. This entry belongs to a study of cytomegalovirus exposure and HLA in healthy donors. Study outcomes and limitations: Productive status was seen about 87% or about 30% of the time for most TCR beta V segments in an earlier analysis. Association of a missense DCLRE1C variant with TCR beta V- and J-gene trimming was reported in a later analysis. In a later analysis, parvovirus B19, influenza, CMV and Epstein-Barr virus appeared linked to several top co-occurrence clusters.

The sequencing sample was made of PBMCs. V usage is TRBV7-9 and J usage is TRBJ1-5, with 8 bases matching TRBD1. The TCR was taken from a man between 60 and 75 years old in good health and CMV-seropositive. CDR3 DNA sequence: TGTGCCAGCAGCCTAGGGACAGGGCCCCAGCATTTT. Encoded protein: CASSLGTGPQHF. Combining the CDR3 with reference TRBV7-9 and TRBJ1-5 gives the whole variable domain DTGVSQNPRHKITKRGQNVTFRCDPISEHNRLYWYRQTLGQGPEFLTYFQNEAQLEKSRLLSDRFSAERPKGSFSTLEIQRTEQGDSAMYLCASSLGTGPQHFGDGTRLSIL.